This T cell receptor (beta chain) emerged from a study of CD8+ T cells in alopecia areata. General observations from the study: Mouse data revealed clearer TCR sharing than patient data did, a gap possibly tied to HLA. Normal scalp showed lower clonality than lesional scalp, especially alopecia totalis/universalis. There were also resident alphabeta T cells of normal skin sequenced in scalp samples.

After isolation, RNA underwent reverse transcription to generate cDNA as the sequencing template. TCRdb's table, derived via immunoSEQ multiplex PCR, lists solely in-frame clones and lacks some. The table records about 30,000 clones, less than 75% of them present only once. Between the trimmed V and J ends, which lost 2 bases and 6 bases, there was a span of 5 bases. From germline, CDR1 is SGHAT and CDR2 FQNNGV. CDR3 length: 12 amino acids. This clone was observed a few times. The antigen is not known. The source material was NKG2D-high CD8+ T cells sorted from blood. The TCR originated in a human donor with alopecia areata. The chain links TRBV11-2 to TRBJ2-1; no reliable D call. CDR3 sequence reads: CASSLNTNEQFF. Written as DNA, the CDR3 is TGTGCCAGCAGCTTAAACACCAATGAGCAGTTCTTC.